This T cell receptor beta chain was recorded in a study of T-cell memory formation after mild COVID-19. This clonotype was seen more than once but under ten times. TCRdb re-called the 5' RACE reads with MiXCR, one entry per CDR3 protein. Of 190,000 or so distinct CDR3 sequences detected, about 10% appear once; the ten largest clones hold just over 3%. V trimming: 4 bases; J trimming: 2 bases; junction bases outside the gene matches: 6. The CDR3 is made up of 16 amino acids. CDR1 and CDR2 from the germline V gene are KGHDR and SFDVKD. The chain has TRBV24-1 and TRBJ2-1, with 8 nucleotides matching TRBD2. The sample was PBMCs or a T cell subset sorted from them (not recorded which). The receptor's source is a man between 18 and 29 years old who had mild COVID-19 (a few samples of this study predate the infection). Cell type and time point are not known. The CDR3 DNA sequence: TGTGCCACCAGTGAGACGGGGGGGCTCACCTACAATGAGCAGTTCTTC. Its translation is CATSETGGLTYNEQFF.